Below, one TCR beta chain is given with its context. Antigen: not known. The junction shows a germline mismatch at one end, possibly a read error. Germline-derived CDR1 and CDR2 are SGHRS and YFSETQ. This CDR3 comprises 13 residues. The record originates from a study of T cells in Graves' hyperthyroidism and ophthalmopathy. Study-wide points: Most thyroid-expanded clonotypes above 0.001 were also found in blood. Median prediction lead before ophthalmopathy onset was about 6.7 months with the model. A model using 13 V-J features told ophthalmopathy apart from stable hyperthyroidism.

Template material for amplifying TCR beta CDR3 regions consisted of RNA transcripts. HTBI primers were the set used in a first-round RT-PCR of the TCR CDR3. TCRdb itself ran the multiplex PCR reads through MiXCR, one entry per CDR3 protein. The sample holds about 96,000 distinct CDR3 sequences, over 50% seen once. Pregnant or lactating patients were excluded, as were those with uncontrolled infection or other autoimmune disease. The rearrangement uses TRBV5-1 and TRBJ1-5; no clear D. This TCR was recovered from a woman in her 40s with Graves' hyperthyroidism. Sequencing was performed on blood. Here the CDR3 reads CASSLVGDQPQHF. CDR3 nucleotide sequence: TGTGCCAGCAGCTTGGTTGGGGATCAGCCCCAGCATTTT.